Shown below are 28 T cell receptor beta chains from a single sample sequenced in a study of control samples from healthy donors and cancer patients. Measured with immunoSEQ multiplex PCR; TCRdb has only the in-frame clones, and not every one. The sample records around 120,000 clones, roughly 90% being singletons. The material sequenced was blood. Receptor source: a woman aged 18-35 years in good health.

The chain carries TRBV5-6 and TRBJ2-3, with D perhaps TRBD1 (6 bases). Germline V gene data show CDR1 as SGHDT and CDR2 as YYEEEE. This CDR3 is built from 16 residues. The V end lost 3 bases, the J end lost 5 bases, and 19 bases lay between the germline ends. The CDR3 DNA reads as TGTGCCAGCAGCTCCCGACGGGGACGGACAGTAGATACGCAGTATTTT. It codes for CASSSRRGRTVDTQYF.

The chain has TRBV6-4 and TRBJ1-5; D not certain. CDR1 is MRHNA, CDR2 SNTAGT, per germline. V lost 0 bases, J lost 0 bases, and 18 bases lay in between. The CDR3 consists of 19 residues. The CDR3 nucleotides are TGTGCCAGCAGTGACTCCAGGATTGGGAAGTCTTATAGCAATCAGCCCCAGCATTTT. This gives the protein CASSDSRIGKSYSNQPQHF.

This chain links TRBV18 with TRBJ2-7; the D is unclear. With 3 bases removed from V and 7 bases from J, the gap between germline ends came to 19 bases. There are 15 residues in the CDR3. The V gene's germline CDR1 is KGHSH and CDR2 LQKENI. CDR3 region: CASSPASATLREQYF. The CDR3 nucleotides are TGTGCCAGCTCACCGGCAAGCGCCACGCTTCGGGAGCAGTACTTC.

The V call is TRBV28, the J call TRBJ2-2; no firm D call. Germline V gene lookup returns CDR1 MDHEN and CDR2 SYDVKM. V was clipped by 7 bases and J by 5 bases, with 17 bases between them. The CDR3 spans 15 residues. The CDR3 DNA is TGTGCCAGCACTTCCCTCTATTATACAACCGGGGAGCTGTTTTTT. It yields the protein CASTSLYYTTGELFF.

The CDR3 DNA is TGTGCCAGCAGTTTGAAGGGGGCTATAAATGAAAAACTGTTTTTT. Translated, it gives CASSLKGAINEKLFF. V gene TRBV28 combines with J gene TRBJ1-4; 7 nucleotides line up with TRBD1. After removal of 3 bases from V and 5 bases from J, the junction contained 6 bases not matched to a gene. CDR3 length: 15 amino acids. Germline V gene sequence: CDR1 MDHEN, CDR2 SYDVKM.

The V gene is TRBV28, the J gene TRBJ1-5; D not resolved. Germline V gene sequence: CDR1 MDHEN, CDR2 SYDVKM. Trimming cost V 8 bases and J 6 bases, with 23 bases left between them. The length of the CDR3 is 16 residues. This CDR3 is CASQIFRQRASQPQHF. CDR3 bases: TGTGCCAGCCAGATATTCCGGCAGAGGGCCAGTCAGCCCCAGCATTTT.

V and J are TRBV4-1 and TRBJ1-5; 9 bases align to TRBD1. Per the germline V gene, CDR1 is MGHRA and CDR2 is YSYEKL. V trimming: 5 bases; J trimming: 6 bases; junction bases outside the gene matches: 8. The length of the CDR3 is 15 residues. The CDR3, as DNA: TGCGCCAGCAGCTTAGGACAGGGGACGGGTCAGCCCCAGCATTTT. Residues: CASSLGQGTGQPQHF.

The chain carries TRBV2 and TRBJ2-4, with 8 bases matching TRBD1. The CDR3 is made up of 16 amino acids. The V gene's germline CDR1 is SNHLY and CDR2 FYNNEI. V was clipped by 2 bases and J by 2 bases; unmatched bases: 5. This chain's CDR3 is CASSESRGRSKNIQYF. The CDR3, as DNA: TGTGCCAGCAGTGAATCCAGGGGGCGATCCAAAAACATTCAGTACTTC.

The gene calls are TRBV2 and TRBJ1-4, with a weak D call TRBD1 (6 bases). The CDR3 runs 16 residues. Trimming cost V 4 bases and J 3 bases, with 15 bases left between them. The germline V gene encodes CDR1 SNHLY and CDR2 FYNNEI. CDR3 DNA: TGTGCCAGCAGTGTTGAGACAGGTGTGGCTAATGAAAAACTGTTTTTT. Residues: CASSVETGVANEKLFF.

The V and J genes are TRBV28 and TRBJ1-2; a possible D gene is TRBD1 (6 bases). In germline, CDR1 is MDHEN, CDR2 SYDVKM. This CDR3 has 14 amino acids. V was clipped by 5 bases and J by 6 bases, with 16 bases between them. Here the CDR3 DNA reads TGTGCCAGCAGTCACCTGGACAGCTTGGATGGCTACACCTTC. Translated: CASSHLDSLDGYTF.

This sequence joins TRBV7-2 and TRBJ1-5; TRBD1 agrees at 8 bases. Germline CDR1 SGHTA, CDR2 FQGNSA. J lost 4 bases, V lost 3 bases, and 5 bases had no gene match. The CDR3 contains 15 residues. In DNA form, the CDR3 reads TGTGCCAGCAGCTTGGGACAGGCCTTTAATCAGCCCCAGCATTTT. Amino acids: CASSLGQAFNQPQHF.

The rearrangement uses TRBV10-3 and TRBJ1-4, with 8 bases aligning to TRBD1. V lost 2 bases, J lost 12 bases, and 14 bases stayed unmatched. CDR3 length equals 16 residues. Germline V gives CDR1 ENHRY, CDR2 SYGVKD. DNA of the CDR3: TGTGCCATCAGTGAGAGGGGGCAGGGGGCACCTAAGGAACTGTTTTTT. It translates to CAISERGQGAPKELFF.

The V gene is TRBV5-4, the J gene TRBJ2-7, with 9 positions matching TRBD1. The CDR3 is 14 amino acids. Germline CDR1 and CDR2: SGHNT and YYREEE (reference sequence). V lost 4 bases to trimming and J lost 3 bases; unmatched junction nucleotides: 5. This CDR3 is CASSTGTGNYEQYF. The CDR3 DNA sequence: TGTGCCAGCAGCACAGGGACAGGGAACTACGAGCAGTACTTC. Using reference TRBV5-4 and TRBJ2-7 for the parts outside the CDR3, the full variable domain is ETGVTQSPTHLIKTRGQQVTLRCSSQSGHNTVSWYQQALGQGPQFIFQYYREEENGRGNFPPRFSGLQFPNYSSELNVNALELDDSALYLCASSTGTGNYEQYFGPGTRLTVT.

This sequence joins TRBV28 and TRBJ2-7; a possible D gene is TRBD1 (7 bases). Per the germline V gene, CDR1 is MDHEN and CDR2 is SYDVKM. V was trimmed by 3 bases and J by 0 bases, leaving 12 bases between them. The CDR3 consists of 15 residues. The CDR3 spells CASSLEGANSYEQYF. The DNA of the CDR3 is TGTGCCAGCAGTTTGGAGGGGGCGAACTCCTACGAGCAGTACTTC.

This chain uses TRBV23-1 with TRBJ1-1, with TRBD1 identical over 9 bases. Being an ORF, TRBV23-1 has a function that is uncertain. Germline trimming cut 0 bases from V and 1 base from J; bases unmatched to any gene: 9. The CDR3 has 18 amino acids. The CDR3: CASSQSTGQGAENTEAFF. CDR3 bases: TGCGCCAGCAGTCAATCGACGGGACAGGGCGCGGAGAACACTGAAGCTTTCTTT.

This sequence joins TRBV19 and TRBJ2-2, with D unclear. Germline loops: CDR1 LNHDA, CDR2 SQIVND (reference sequence). The CDR3 is 12 amino acids. Trimming removed 5 bases from V and 6 bases from J, with 7 bases in between. The CDR3 protein is CASSFLSGELFF. The CDR3 DNA is TGTGCCAGTAGTTTCCTCTCCGGGGAGCTGTTTTTT.

The chain links TRBV19 to TRBJ2-7; the match to TRBD1 covers 9 bases. Trimming removed 3 bases from V and 3 bases from J; junction bases left unmatched: 3. Germline lookup yields CDR1 LNHDA and CDR2 SQIVND (reference sequence). CDR3 length: 14 residues. CDR3: CASSIRDRVYEQYF. The DNA for the CDR3 is TGTGCCAGTAGTATTCGGGACAGGGTCTACGAGCAGTACTTC.

The chain joins TRBV4-3 to TRBJ2-7, with 12 bases lining up with TRBD2. The CDR3 extends over 18 amino acids. V lost 1 base and J lost 0; bases outside the gene matches: 7. Germline CDR1 and CDR2: LGHNA and YSLEER. CDR3 nucleotides: TGCGCCAGCAGCCAAGCGCTTCGGACTAGCGGGGTCTCCTACGAGCAGTACTTC. The encoded protein is CASSQALRTSGVSYEQYF.

The chain has TRBV28 and TRBJ1-6, with 7 nucleotides matching TRBD1. CDR1 and CDR2 from the germline V gene are MDHEN and SYDVKM. CDR3 size: 13 residues. Germline trimming cut 8 bases from V and 9 bases from J; bases unmatched to any gene: 7. CDR3 in DNA: TGTGCCAGCCAGACAGGGACTGGTTCACCCCTCCACTTT. Translated: CASQTGTGSPLHF.

The rearrangement joins TRBV9 to TRBJ2-5, with D maybe TRBD2 (6 bases). The ends were cut back, 2 bases at V and 3 bases at J, with 8 bases in the middle. The CDR3 consists of 13 residues. Germline V gene data show CDR1 as SGDLS and CDR2 as YYNGEE. CDR3 DNA: TGTGCCAGCAGCGTCGCGGGAAAAGAGACCCAGTACTTC. Encoded protein: CASSVAGKETQYF. The whole variable domain, remainder taken from reference TRBV9 and TRBJ2-5, is DSGVTQTPKHLITATGQRVTLRCSPRSGDLSVYWYQQSLDQGLQFLIQYYNGEERAKGNILERFSAQQFPDLHSELNLSSLELGDSALYFCASSVAGKETQYFGPGTRLLVL.

This clone was seen just once. The CDR3 is CASSRDSDEKLFF. The CDR3 region has the DNA TGTGCCAGCAGCAGGGACTCAGATGAAAAACTGTTTTTT. The chain couples TRBV7-2 to TRBJ1-4; the D gene is possibly TRBD1 (5 bases). Germline values: CDR1 SGHTA, CDR2 FQGNSA. V dropped 5 bases and J dropped 6 bases, with 10 bases sitting between them. The CDR3 loop spans 13 amino acids.

The chain employs TRBV30 and TRBJ2-7; D perhaps matches TRBD2 (7 bases). Germline V gene lookup returns CDR1 GTSNPN and CDR2 SVGIG (reference sequence). This CDR3 has 15 residues. V lost 2 bases to trimming and J lost 7 bases, with 21 bases between them. Here the CDR3 reads CAWSTGGGWSREQYF. The CDR3 bases are TGTGCCTGGAGTACGGGGGGCGGTTGGTCTCGGGAGCAGTACTTC.

This clone was recorded once. The chain joins TRBV4-2 to TRBJ2-7; D remains unclear. The CDR3 is made up of 17 amino acids. V lost 0 bases, J lost 6 bases, and 21 bases lay in between. Germline V gives CDR1 LGHNA, CDR2 YNFKEQ. This CDR3 is CASSQEWRTTAVLEQYF. The CDR3 DNA reads as TGTGCCAGCAGCCAAGAGTGGAGAACTACCGCCGTCCTCGAGCAGTACTTC.

The V call is TRBV7-2, the J call TRBJ2-2; D remains ambiguous. Trimming cost V 5 bases and J 0 bases, with 7 bases left between them. CDR1 is SGHTA, CDR2 FQGNSA, per germline. This CDR3 is 14 amino acids long. The CDR3 is CASSLDPNTGELFF. For the CDR3, the DNA is TGTGCCAGCAGCCTCGATCCGAACACCGGGGAGCTGTTTTTT.

The chain carries TRBV3-1 (or the pseudogene TRBV3-2) and TRBJ2-5, with D possibly TRBD1 on 6 matching bases. V was shortened by 4 bases and J by 5 bases, with 11 bases between the two germline ends. CDR3 length: 13 amino acids. CDR1 LGHDT and CDR2 YNNKEL come from the germline V gene (reference sequence). CDR3 coding DNA: TGTGCCAGCAGCCCACAGGGTGGTGAGACCCAGTACTTC. Protein: CASSPQGGETQYF.

V gene TRBV7-3 combines with J gene TRBJ1-2, with TRBD1 identical over 9 bases. The ends lost 5 bases at V and 4 bases at J; junction bases unmatched: 2. From germline, CDR1 is SGHTA and CDR2 FQGTGA. The CDR3 has 13 residues. CDR3 amino acids: CASSRGQGYGYTF. As DNA, the CDR3 is TGTGCCAGCAGCCGGGGACAGGGCTATGGCTACACCTTC.

The rearrangement uses TRBV20-1 and TRBJ2-7, with no clear D. The length of the CDR3 is 14 residues. The V end was cut by 3 bases, the J end by 0 bases, with 12 bases between. Per germline, CDR1 DFQATT and CDR2 SNEGSKA (reference sequence). The CDR3 DNA reads TGCAGTGCTAGTGTGCTCAAGACCTCCTACGAGCAGTACTTC. Amino acid sequence: CSASVLKTSYEQYF.

The genes are TRBV5-1 and TRBJ1-3; TRBD1 aligns across 8 bases. Germline V CDR1 and CDR2: SGHRS, YFSETQ. The CDR3 has 14 residues. The trim removed 4 bases at V and 6 bases at J, leaving 6 bases unmatched. CDR3 coding DNA: TGCGCCAGCAGCGCGGACAGGGTGCAAAACACCATATATTTT. Translated: CASSADRVQNTIYF.